The 18 T cell receptor beta chains listed next were all sequenced from one sample in a study of OX40 agonist ivuxolimab in advanced cancers. The assay was immunoSEQ multiplex PCR, and TCRdb's table has in-frame clones only and misses some. The repertoire includes roughly 93,000 clones, roughly four fifths of them detected once, and roughly 5.2% sits in the top ten. This sample comprised CD4+ or CD8+ T cells sorted from blood, obtained in a trial of the OX40 agonist ivuxolimab. The receptors derive from an adult with an advanced solid tumor such as melanoma, head and neck, liver or kidney cancer.

The CDR3 reads CASRMTSGISPPSYEQYF. As DNA, the CDR3 is TGTGCCAGCAGGATGACTAGCGGGATTTCACCTCCTTCCTACGAGCAGTACTTC. The chain is built from TRBV5-6 and TRBJ2-7; 11 nucleotides agree with TRBD2. CDR1 and CDR2 (germline): SGHDT, YYEEEE. V dropped 5 bases and J dropped 1; count of bases not matched to a gene: 14. The CDR3 sequence is 18 residues long.

V is TRBV7-6 and J is TRBJ1-5; weak D call: TRBD1 (5 bases). The CDR3 length is 15 residues. V was cut by 4 bases and J by 4 bases, with 14 bases left in between. The germline CDR1 and CDR2 sequences are SGHVS and FNYEAQ. As DNA, the CDR3 is TGTGCCAGCAGCTATTATATGGGGCCGAATCAGCCCCAGCATTTT. Protein product: CASSYYMGPNQPQHF.

The chain couples TRBV2 to TRBJ2-2; TRBD2 matches at 7 bases. The ends lost 5 bases at V and 3 bases at J; junction bases unmatched: 6. The length of the CDR3 is 15 residues. From germline, CDR1 is SNHLY and CDR2 FYNNEI. CDR3 sequence (DNA): TGTGCCAGCAGTAGAGGAGGGAGGGACACCGGGGAGCTGTTTTTT. It encodes CASSRGGRDTGELFF.

The CDR3, as DNA: TGTGCCAGCAGTGGCCAGGGGCAAGCTGGAGAGCTGTTTTTT. Its protein product is CASSGQGQAGELFF. The V gene is TRBV6-4, the J gene TRBJ2-2; D possibly corresponds to TRBD1 (6 bases). The CDR3 is 14 residues long. V lost 4 bases and J 11 bases, leaving 17 bases between the germline ends. CDR1 is MRHNA and CDR2 is SNTAGT in the germline V gene.

J is TRBJ2-1 and V is TRBV5-1; D perhaps matches TRBD2 (5 bases). Germline loops: CDR1 SGHRS, CDR2 YFSETQ. Deletions cut 4 bases from V and 5 bases from J, with 7 bases between. The CDR3 is 12 amino acids. The CDR3 spells CASSRGHNEQFF. CDR3 coding DNA: TGCGCCAGCAGCCGAGGGCACAATGAGCAGTTCTTC.

The chain carries TRBV2 and TRBJ2-1; 10 bases align to TRBD1. Germline V CDR1 and CDR2: SNHLY, FYNNEI. With 0 bases clipped from V and 3 bases from J, the junction kept 11 bases outside the gene matches. The CDR3 covers 19 residues. Written as DNA, the CDR3 is TGTGCCAGCAGTGAAGCGAGACGAGGGGGGACAGGGGTCTACAATGAGCAGTTCTTC. Protein sequence: CASSEARRGGTGVYNEQFF.

This sequence joins TRBV11-2 and TRBJ2-1; D is perhaps TRBD1 or TRBD2 (5 bases each). The V gene lost 4 bases and the J gene lost 8 bases, with 21 bases spanning the gap. The CDR3 has 16 amino acids. The germline V gene has CDR1 SGHAT and CDR2 FQNNGV. This CDR3 reads CASSSLRRGPGHEQFF. CDR3 DNA sequence: TGTGCCAGCAGCTCTTTGAGACGGGGCCCGGGGCATGAGCAGTTCTTC.

The sample holds one count of this clone. The chain uses TRBV19 and TRBJ1-5; 7 bases align to TRBD1. There are 14 residues in the CDR3. Trimming took 10 bases from V and 5 from J; bases not matched to a gene: 11. Germline V CDR1 and CDR2: LNHDA, SQIVND (reference sequence). The CDR3 here is CATSDRLLYQPQHF. CDR3 nucleotides: TGTGCCACCTCGGACAGGCTTCTCTATCAGCCCCAGCATTTT.

V is TRBV5-6 and J is TRBJ2-5; 10 bases are a match to TRBD1. The CDR3 covers 14 residues. Unmatched junction bases numbered 6, after V lost 4 bases and J lost 6 bases. Looked up from germline, CDR1 is SGHDT and CDR2 is YYEEEE. The CDR3 nucleotides read TGTGCCAGCAGCGGCCGGGACAGGGGTAAGACCCAGTACTTC. It translates to CASSGRDRGKTQYF. Combining the CDR3 with reference TRBV5-6 and TRBJ2-5 gives the whole variable domain DAGVTQSPTHLIKTRGQQVTLRCSPKSGHDTVSWYQQALGQGPQFIFQYYEEEERQRGNFPDRFSGHQFPNYSSELNVNALLLGDSALYLCASSGRDRGKTQYFGPGTRLLVL.

The V and J genes are TRBV25-1 and TRBJ1-5; the D is unclear. Germline values: CDR1 MGHDK, CDR2 SYGVNS. Deletions cut 1 base from V and 0 bases from J, with 4 bases between. The CDR3 consists of 14 residues. CDR3 bases: TGTGCCAGCAGTGAATTTAGTAGCAATCAGCCCCAGCATTTT. Amino acid sequence: CASSEFSSNQPQHF.

J is TRBJ2-2 and V is TRBV15, with D unclear. V dropped 6 bases and J dropped 2 bases, with 13 bases sitting between them. CDR3 length: 15 residues. Germline CDR1 is LNHNV and CDR2 is YYDKDF (reference sequence). The CDR3 here is CATSSGGINTGELFF. CDR3 coding DNA: TGTGCCACCAGTAGTGGTGGGATTAACACCGGGGAGCTGTTTTTT. The full variable domain, its missing parts supplied by reference TRBV15 and TRBJ2-2, is DAMVIQNPRYQVTQFGKPVTLSCSQTLNHNVMYWYQQKSSQAPKLLFHYYDKDFNNEADTPDNFQSRRPNTSFCFLDIRSPGLGDTAMYLCATSSGGINTGELFFGEGSRLTVL.

The chain joins TRBV11-1 to TRBJ1-2; D is possibly TRBD1 (5 bases). V lost 5 bases to trimming and J lost 8 bases, with 15 bases between them. The CDR3 sequence is 13 residues long. Germline V CDR1 and CDR2: SGHAT, FQDESV (reference sequence). The DNA of the CDR3 is TGTGCCAGCAGCGCCCCAGGGTCCTACGGCTACACCTTC. Translated: CASSAPGSYGYTF.

The V and J genes are TRBV7-3 and TRBJ2-3; TRBD2 aligns across 11 bases. The CDR3 runs 17 residues. With 4 bases clipped from V and 2 bases from J, the junction kept 8 bases outside the gene matches. CDR1 is SGHTA and CDR2 is FQGTGA in the germline V gene. CDR3 protein: CASSCPSGRKSTDTQYF. CDR3 nucleotides: TGTGCCAGCAGCTGCCCTAGCGGGAGGAAATCCACAGATACGCAGTATTTT.

V gene TRBV19 combines with J gene TRBJ1-2; D gene ambiguous. This CDR3 contains 13 residues. The V end was cut by 6 bases, the J end by 0 bases, with 8 bases between. Germline V gene sequence: CDR1 LNHDA, CDR2 SQIVND (reference sequence). This CDR3 reads CASSPETNYGYTF. The CDR3 coding sequence is TGTGCCAGTAGCCCCGAAACTAACTATGGCTACACCTTC. Together with reference TRBV19 and TRBJ1-2, the CDR3 gives the full variable domain: DGGITQSPKYLFRKEGQNVTLSCEQNLNHDAMYWYRQDPGQGLRLIYYSQIVNDFQKGDIAEGYSVSREKKESFPLTVTSAQKNPTAFYLCASSPETNYGYTFGSGTRLTVV.

This clone was seen only once. CDR3 in amino acids: CASSFRTGGLSEAFF. The CDR3 nucleotides read TGTGCCAGTAGTTTCCGGACAGGGGGTTTATCTGAAGCTTTCTTT. The chain carries TRBV19 and TRBJ1-1, with TRBD1 matching 10 bases. CDR1 and CDR2 (germline): LNHDA, SQIVND (reference sequence). V trimming: 5 bases; J trimming: 6 bases; junction bases outside the gene matches: 9. There are 15 residues in the CDR3.

This clone came up once. The gene calls are TRBV9 and TRBJ2-5; 8 bases are a match to TRBD1. Germline V gene sequence: CDR1 SGDLS, CDR2 YYNGEE. The CDR3 has 16 amino acids. V dropped 4 bases and J dropped 2; count of bases not matched to a gene: 10. In DNA, the CDR3 is TGTGCCAGCAGCCCCAGCGCCGGGACAGGACAAGAGACCCAGTACTTC. This gives the protein CASSPSAGTGQETQYF.

The chain uses TRBV5-1 and TRBJ2-7, with D maybe TRBD1 (7 bases). The CDR3 is 16 residues long. Per germline, CDR1 SGHRS and CDR2 YFSETQ. V dropped 4 bases and J dropped 4 bases, with 21 bases sitting between them. For the CDR3, the DNA is TGCGCCAGCAGCCCGGGGGCGACAGGGCGGCCTTACGAGCAGTACTTC. It specifies CASSPGATGRPYEQYF.

The chain uses TRBV14 and TRBJ1-1; TRBD1 might be the D (6 bases). In germline, CDR1 is SGHDN, CDR2 FVKESK. The CDR3 covers 15 residues. V lost 4 bases to trimming and J lost 4 bases, with 16 bases between them. The CDR3 region is CASSRETGLGTEAFF. For the CDR3, the DNA is TGTGCCAGCAGCCGAGAGACAGGCCTAGGCACTGAAGCTTTCTTT.